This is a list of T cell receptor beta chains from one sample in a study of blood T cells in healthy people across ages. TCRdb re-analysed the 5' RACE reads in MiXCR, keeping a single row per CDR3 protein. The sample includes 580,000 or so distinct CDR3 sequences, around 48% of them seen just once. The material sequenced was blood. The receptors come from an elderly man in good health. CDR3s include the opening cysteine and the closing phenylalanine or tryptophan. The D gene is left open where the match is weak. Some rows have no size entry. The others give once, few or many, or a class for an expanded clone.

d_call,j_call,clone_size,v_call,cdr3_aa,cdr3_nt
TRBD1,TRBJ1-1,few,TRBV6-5,CASSYVGAGTGFRTEAFF,TGTGCCAGCAGTTACGTCGGGGCGGGGACAGGGTTCCGCACTGAAGCTTTCTTT
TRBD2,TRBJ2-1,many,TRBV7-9,CASSLVSGTVSNEQFF,TGTGCCAGCAGCTTAGTGAGCGGGACGGTCTCCAATGAGCAGTTCTTC
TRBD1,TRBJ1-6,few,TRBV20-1,CSASVGQGTSPLHF,TGCAGTGCTAGCGTGGGACAGGGGACTTCACCCCTCCACTTT
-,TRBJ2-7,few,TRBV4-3,CASSASGGGYEQYF,TGCGCCAGCAGCGCCTCTGGAGGGGGCTACGAGCAGTACTTC
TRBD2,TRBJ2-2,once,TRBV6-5,CATKPPGGRNTGELFF,TGTGCCACCAAACCACCGGGGGGACGGAACACCGGGGAGCTGTTTTTT
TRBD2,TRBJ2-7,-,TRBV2,CASSAAGDEQYF,TGTGCCAGCAGTGCGGCGGGGGATGAGCAGTACTTC
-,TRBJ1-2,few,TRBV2,CASSEWAGSINYGYTF,TGTGCCAGCAGTGAATGGGCAGGGAGTATAAACTATGGCTACACCTTC
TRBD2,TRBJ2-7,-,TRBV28,CASSLSTSGRREQYF,TGTGCCAGCAGTTTATCGACTAGCGGGAGGCGCGAGCAGTACTTC
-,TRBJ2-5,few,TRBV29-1,CSVAPLGAETQYF,TGCAGCGTTGCCCCATTGGGGGCGGAGACCCAGTACTTC
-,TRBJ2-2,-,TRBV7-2,CASSKRPRDTGELFF,TGTGCCAGCAGTAAGCGGCCAAGAGACACCGGGGAGCTGTTTTTT
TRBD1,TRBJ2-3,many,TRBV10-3,CAIRRDRGADTQYF,TGTGCCATCAGGCGGGACAGGGGTGCAGATACGCAGTATTTT
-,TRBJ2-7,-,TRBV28,CASSFSPNYEQYF,TGTGCCAGCAGTTTCTCACCTAACTACGAGCAGTACTTC
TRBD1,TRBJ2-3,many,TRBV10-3,CAISRQGAGTDTQYF,TGTGCCATCAGCAGACAGGGGGCTGGCACAGATACGCAGTATTTT
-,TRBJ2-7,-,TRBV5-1,CASSLGGREQEYF,TGCGCCAGCAGCTTGGGTGGCAGGGAGCAGGAGTACTTC
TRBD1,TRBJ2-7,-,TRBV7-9,CASSFPGQGGYEQYF,TGTGCCAGCAGCTTTCCGGGACAGGGAGGGTACGAGCAGTACTTC
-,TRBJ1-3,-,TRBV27,CASSSQTGSGNTIYF,TGTGCCAGCAGTTCGCAGACAGGCTCTGGAAACACCATATATTTT
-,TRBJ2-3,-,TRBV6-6,CASSYSKPGTTPDTQYF,TGTGCCAGCAGTTACTCGAAGCCCGGGACGACCCCAGATACGCAGTATTTT
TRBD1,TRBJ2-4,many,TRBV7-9,CASSKLTGQKNIQYF,TGTGCCAGCAGCAAATTAACGGGACAGAAAAACATTCAGTACTTC
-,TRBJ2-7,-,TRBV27,CASSSWTDAYEQYF,TGTGCCAGCAGTTCGTGGACGGATGCCTACGAGCAGTACTTC
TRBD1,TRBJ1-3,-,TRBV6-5,CASSLDRDSGNTIYF,TGTGCCAGCAGTCTCGACCGGGACAGCGGAAACACCATATATTTT
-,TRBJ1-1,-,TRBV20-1,CSAGTRVGNTEAFF,TGCAGTGCTGGTACCAGGGTGGGGAACACTGAAGCTTTCTTT
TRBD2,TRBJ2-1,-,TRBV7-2,CAGTPPSGRGNEQFF,TGTGCCGGCACCCCTCCCAGCGGGAGGGGAAATGAGCAGTTCTTC
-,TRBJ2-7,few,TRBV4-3,CASSQAGHPYEQYF,TGCGCCAGCAGCCAAGCTGGACACCCCTACGAGCAGTACTTC
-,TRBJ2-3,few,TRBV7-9,CASSLQGETDTQYF,TGTGCCAGCAGCCTCCAGGGAGAGACAGATACGCAGTATTTT
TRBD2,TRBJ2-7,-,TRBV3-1,CASSPWGSGIGPTYEQYF,TGTGCCAGCAGCCCTTGGGGGAGCGGGATAGGCCCCACCTACGAGCAGTACTTC
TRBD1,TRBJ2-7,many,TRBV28,CASSEARTGTGGKEQYF,TGTGCCAGCAGTGAAGCTAGAACCGGGACAGGGGGTAAGGAGCAGTACTTC
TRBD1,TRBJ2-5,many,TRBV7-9,CASSTTDRGVETQYF,TGTGCCAGCAGCACCACCGACAGGGGAGTAGAGACCCAGTACTTC
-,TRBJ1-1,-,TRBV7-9,CASTVLQGLNTEAFF,TGTGCCAGCACTGTTCTGCAGGGGTTGAACACTGAAGCTTTCTTT
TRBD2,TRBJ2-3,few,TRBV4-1,CASSQAASGSADTQYF,TGCGCCAGCAGCCAAGCTGCTAGCGGGAGTGCAGATACGCAGTATTTT
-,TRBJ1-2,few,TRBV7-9,CASSQTAGGYTF,TGTGCCAGCAGCCAAACCGCCGGCGGCTACACCTTC
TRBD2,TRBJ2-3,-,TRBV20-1,CSAPTPGLVGDTQYF,TGCAGTGCCCCTACTCCGGGACTAGTCGGAGATACGCAGTATTTT
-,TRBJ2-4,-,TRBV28,CASSYGLPNIQYF,TGTGCCAGCAGTTACGGACTTCCCAACATTCAGTACTTC
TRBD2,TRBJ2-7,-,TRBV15,CATSRSLRGGSLLSYEQYF,TGTGCCACCAGCAGAAGTTTACGAGGCGGGAGCTTACTATCCTACGAGCAGTACTTC
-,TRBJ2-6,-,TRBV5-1,CASSFRGQVSGANVLTF,TGCGCCAGCAGCTTCCGGGGACAAGTCTCTGGGGCCAACGTCCTGACTTTC
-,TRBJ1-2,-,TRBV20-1,CSGANAGGYTF,TGCAGTGGGGCCAACGCAGGCGGCTACACCTTC
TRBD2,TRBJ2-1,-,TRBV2,CASRERSGGALNEQFF,TGTGCCAGCAGGGAGAGAAGCGGGGGGGCCCTGAATGAGCAGTTCTTC
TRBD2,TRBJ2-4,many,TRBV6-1,CASSLMGGREIAKNIQYF,TGTGCCAGCAGCCTCATGGGCGGGAGGGAAATAGCCAAAAACATTCAGTACTTC
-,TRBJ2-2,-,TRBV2,CASSGGFGELFF,TGTGCCAGCAGTGGTGGCTTCGGGGAGCTGTTTTTT
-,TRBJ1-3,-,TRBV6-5,CASSYSSSNLRGNTIYF,TGTGCCAGCAGTTACAGTTCCAGTAACCTAAGGGGAAACACCATATATTTT
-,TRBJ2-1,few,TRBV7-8,CASSFGRGEQFF,TGTGCCAGCAGCTTCGGACGGGGTGAGCAGTTCTTC
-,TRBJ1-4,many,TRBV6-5,CASSYGPNEKLFF,TGTGCCAGCAGTTACGGTCCTAATGAAAAACTGTTTTTT
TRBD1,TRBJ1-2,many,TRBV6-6,CASISRQGGYGYTF,TGTGCCAGCATTTCCCGACAGGGTGGCTATGGCTACACCTTC